The 25 T cell receptor beta chains below were found in one sample sequenced in a study of human T cells and chemical hapten exposure. One entry per CDR3 protein, called by TCRdb with MiXCR from the RACE reads. The table lists 34,000 or so distinct CDR3 sequences, around a tenth of them singletons. As to time point: pre-sensitization, week 0. Treatment specified: therapeutic diphenylcyclopropenone sensitization with weekly scalp DPC. Whole blood that had not been fractionated was the source of extracted total RNA. The sequences come from whole blood, collected in connection with sensitization to the hapten diphenylcyclopropenone (DPC). These receptors came from a man aged 50 to 60 with alopecia areata. Some clones in this sample may be carry-over from other donors' samples.

This clonotype has ten or more counts. The chain combines TRBV11-2 with TRBJ2-3, with 8 bases aligning to TRBD2. With 0 bases clipped from V and 6 bases from J, the junction kept 8 bases outside the gene matches. Germline assignment: CDR1 SGHAT and CDR2 FQNNGV. This CDR3 has 16 amino acids. Here the CDR3 DNA reads TGTGCCAGCAGCTTAGACCGGACTAGCTCCGGGGATACGCAGTATTTT. Its translation is CASSLDRTSSGDTQYF.

This clonotype was counted between two and nine times. The chain is built from TRBV4-1 and TRBJ2-5; 7 bases agree with TRBD1. The CDR3 has 15 residues. The germline CDR1 and CDR2 sequences are MGHRA and YSYEKL. With V trimmed by 1 base and J by 1 base, 3 bases remained unmatched. CDR3 amino acids: CASSQVGTAQETQYF. The CDR3, as DNA: TGCGCCAGCAGCCAAGTAGGGACAGCCCAAGAGACCCAGTACTTC.

J is TRBJ1-1 and V is TRBV29-1; D uncertain. The CDR3 has 13 residues. The germline V gene encodes CDR1 SQVTM and CDR2 ANQGSEA. V shed 0 bases and J shed 1 base, with 6 bases lying between them. CDR3 residues: CSVEDHENTEAFF. The CDR3 DNA follows: TGCAGCGTTGAAGATCATGAGAACACTGAAGCTTTCTTT.

Many counts were recorded for this clonotype. This chain uses TRBV11-2 with TRBJ2-7; TRBD2 matches 14 bases. The V gene end was trimmed by 3 bases and the J gene end by 0 bases; junction bases not matched to a gene: 10. The CDR3 loop spans 19 amino acids. Germline V gene lookup returns CDR1 SGHAT and CDR2 FQNNGV. CDR3 coding DNA: TGTGCCAGCAGCTTTGGACTAGCGGGAGGACTAGCCTTCTCCTACGAGCAGTACTTC. It is translated as CASSFGLAGGLAFSYEQYF.

There are many counts of this clonotype. The V gene is TRBV3-1, the J gene TRBJ2-1; D is uncertain. The CDR3 sequence is 16 residues long. V was cut by 0 bases and J by 6 bases, with 15 bases left in between. In germline, CDR1 is LGHDT, CDR2 YNNKEL (reference sequence). This CDR3 reads CASSQDLSNLPNEQFF. CDR3 nucleotide sequence: TGTGCCAGCAGCCAAGATCTCAGTAACCTGCCCAATGAGCAGTTCTTC.

This clonotype was counted ten times or more. This chain uses TRBV7-2 with TRBJ2-5; 11 bases are a match to TRBD2. The junction had 6 bases not matched to a gene; V was cut back by 4 bases and J by 5 bases. CDR1 is SGHTA and CDR2 is FQGNSA in the germline V gene. CDR3 length: 15 residues. The CDR3 reads CASSWTSGLGETQYF. CDR3 sequence (DNA): TGTGCCAGCAGCTGGACTAGCGGGCTCGGTGAGACCCAGTACTTC.

The chain joins TRBV30 to TRBJ2-2, with 10 positions matching TRBD1. CDR1 is GTSNPN, CDR2 SVGIG, per germline (reference sequence). Trimming took 4 bases from V and 3 from J; bases not matched to a gene: 2. The CDR3 runs 14 residues. The CDR3 coding sequence is TGTGCCTGGACCGGGACAGGGGACACCGGGGAGCTGTTTTTT. Its protein is CAWTGTGDTGELFF.

This clonotype was seen only a few times. This chain uses TRBV11-3 with TRBJ2-1; D is possibly TRBD1 (6 bases). This CDR3 spans 14 amino acids. V lost 5 bases to trimming and J lost 7 bases, with 15 bases between them. The germline V gene encodes CDR1 SGHNT and CDR2 YENEEA. CDR3 DNA sequence: TGTGCCAGCAGCCAGGGGACCTGGGGTAATGAGCAGTTCTTC. Its protein product is CASSQGTWGNEQFF.

The chain links TRBV7-2 to TRBJ1-2; 8 bases are shared with TRBD1. Per germline, CDR1 SGHTA and CDR2 FQGNSA. The CDR3 loop spans 13 amino acids. J was trimmed by 7 bases and V by 5 bases; bases with no gene match: 6. The CDR3 region has the DNA TGTGCCAGCAGCCCCGGACAGGGATTTGGCTACACCTTC. Translation gives CASSPGQGFGYTF.

This clonotype has more than one count but fewer than ten. The chain links TRBV6-4 to TRBJ1-1; 8 nucleotides agree with TRBD1. V trimming: 6 bases; J trimming: 1 base; junction bases outside the gene matches: 4. CDR1 is MRHNA, CDR2 SNTAGT, per germline. The CDR3 totals 14 residues. The CDR3 nucleotides read TGTGCCAGCAGGGTGGGACAGGAGAACACTGAAGCTTTCTTT. Translated: CASRVGQENTEAFF.

The rearrangement links TRBV29-1 to TRBJ2-1, with TRBD1 matching 10 bases. Looked up from germline, CDR1 is SQVTM and CDR2 is ANQGSEA. The CDR3 runs 12 residues. With 7 bases clipped from V and 9 bases from J, the junction kept 6 bases outside the gene matches. The CDR3 region is CSALTGGSEQFF. In DNA, the CDR3 is TGCAGCGCGCTGACAGGGGGCTCTGAGCAGTTCTTC.

This clonotype has at least ten counts. The V gene is TRBV3-1, the J gene TRBJ2-1; 9 positions match TRBD2. CDR1 is LGHDT and CDR2 is YNNKEL in the germline V gene (reference sequence). The CDR3 extends over 15 amino acids. V shed 4 bases, J shed 1 base, and the junction held 2 bases outside the gene matches. The CDR3 region is CASSRTSGSYNEQFF. The DNA for the CDR3 is TGTGCCAGCAGCCGAACTAGCGGGTCCTACAATGAGCAGTTCTTC.

This clonotype occurred a few times. The chain has TRBV20-1 and TRBJ2-5; tentative D call: TRBD2 (6 bases). Trimming left V 2 bases short and J 3 bases short, with 10 bases between. This CDR3 spans 13 amino acids. Germline loops: CDR1 DFQATT, CDR2 SNEGSKA (reference sequence). The CDR3 region is CSARPGLKETQYF. The CDR3 DNA reads as TGCAGTGCTAGACCGGGACTGAAAGAGACCCAGTACTTC.

At least ten counts were recorded for this clonotype. The chain links TRBV4-1 to TRBJ1-1, with no clear D. The CDR3 length is 13 residues. The germline V gene has CDR1 MGHRA and CDR2 YSYEKL. Trimming removed 4 bases from V and 4 bases from J, with 10 bases in between. The CDR3 region is CASSPMESTEAFF. The CDR3 region has the DNA TGCGCCAGCAGCCCCATGGAGAGCACTGAAGCTTTCTTT.

This clonotype turned up a few times. The genes are TRBV27 and TRBJ2-1; the D gene could be TRBD1 or TRBD2 (5 bases each). Between the trimmed V and J ends, which lost 4 bases and 14 bases, there was a span of 18 bases. CDR3 length equals 13 residues. Looked up from germline, CDR1 is MNHEY and CDR2 is SMNVEV (reference sequence). For the CDR3, the DNA is TGTGCCAGCAGTTCGGTCGGGGCAAATTGGAAGTTCTTC. Its protein product is CASSSVGANWKFF.

This clonotype came up many times. This sequence joins TRBV6-6 and TRBJ2-1; no reliable D call. Per germline, CDR1 MNHNY and CDR2 SVGAGI (reference sequence). The CDR3 sequence is 14 residues long. Trimming removed 6 bases from V and 5 bases from J, with 14 bases in between. The CDR3 sequence is CASSDPRFHNEQFF. CDR3 in DNA: TGTGCCAGCAGCGACCCTCGCTTCCACAATGAGCAGTTCTTC.

This clonotype was observed many times. This chain connects TRBV12-3 or TRBV12-4 to TRBJ1-5; D gene ambiguous. The CDR3 consists of 13 residues. Trimming left V 2 bases short and J 5 bases short, with 7 bases between. CDR3 nucleotide sequence: TGTGCCAGCAGTTTAAGGGCATATCAGCCCCAGCATTTT. Translated: CASSLRAYQPQHF.

V usage is TRBV29-1 and J usage is TRBJ1-3; 8 bases are shared with TRBD1. Germline V CDR1 and CDR2: SQVTM, ANQGSEA. The V gene end was trimmed by 7 bases and the J gene end by 1 base; junction bases not matched to a gene: 3. The CDR3 has 13 residues. CDR3 sequence: CSAGDRSGNTIYF. In nucleotides, the CDR3 is TGCAGCGCTGGGGACAGGTCTGGAAACACCATATATTTT.

In its sample, this clonotype was seen many times. The chain combines TRBV4-3 with TRBJ2-2, with D hard to call. Between the trimmed V and J ends, which lost 0 bases and 4 bases, there was a span of 9 bases. Germline values: CDR1 LGHNA, CDR2 YSLEER. CDR3 length: 15 amino acids. The CDR3 bases are TGCGCCAGCAGCCAAGAATACGTTTCCACCGGGGAGCTGTTTTTT. This sequence encodes CASSQEYVSTGELFF.

The J gene is TRBJ2-7, the V gene TRBV28; 13 positions agree with TRBD2. The CDR3 contains 17 residues. V shed 4 bases and J 9 bases; nucleotides not matched to a gene: 15. Germline values: CDR1 MDHEN, CDR2 SYDVKM. DNA for the CDR3: TGTGCCAGCAGTTCGGGACTAGCGGGAACCCTTGGGGGGGCGCAGTACTTC. Translated: CASSSGLAGTLGGAQYF. The whole variable domain, filled in from reference TRBV28 and TRBJ2-7, reads DVKVTQSSRYLVKRTGEKVFLECVQDMDHENMFWYRQDPGLGLRLIYFSYDVKMKEKGDIPEGYSVSREKKERFSLILESASTNQTSMYLCASSSGLAGTLGGAQYFGPGTRLTVT.

This clonotype has at least ten counts. The chain uses TRBV18 and TRBJ1-5; no clear D gene. Trimming took 2 bases from V and 2 from J, leaving 7 bases between them. This CDR3 comprises 14 residues. CDR1 and CDR2 (germline): KGHSH, LQKENI. The CDR3: CASSPGQGNQPQHF. The CDR3 nucleotides are TGTGCCAGCTCACCAGGCCAGGGCAATCAGCCCCAGCATTTT.

As regards this clonotype: Being one base from a much bigger clone, this may be a read error. The J gene is TRBJ2-7, the V gene TRBV7-2, with D possibly being TRBD2 (5 bases). CDR1 is SGHTA, CDR2 FQGNSA, per germline. The CDR3 is 14 residues long. The DNA for the CDR3 is TGTGCCAGCAGCTTTAAAGCGGACTCCTGCGAGCAGTACTTC. It yields the protein CASSFKADSCEQYF.

This clonotype appeared a single time. With a much larger clone just one base away, this may be a read error. CDR3 region: CASSLRTRGGGYTF. In DNA, the CDR3 is TGCGCCAGCAGCCTAAGGACAAGGGGCGGTGGCTACACCTTC. The rearrangement uses TRBV5-1 and TRBJ1-2; TRBD1 might be the D (5 bases). Germline assignment: CDR1 SGHRS and CDR2 YFSETQ. V was clipped by 4 bases and J by 7 bases, with 17 bases between them. This CDR3 has 14 residues.

The chain carries TRBV18 and TRBJ2-5, with unresolved D. The CDR3 length is 13 residues. V lost 2 bases to trimming and J lost 3 bases, with 7 bases between them. Germline assignment: CDR1 KGHSH and CDR2 LQKENI. This chain's CDR3 is CASSPLVEETQYF. CDR3 nucleotide sequence: TGTGCCAGCTCACCATTGGTAGAAGAGACCCAGTACTTC.

There are a few counts of this clonotype. The chain recombines TRBV28 with TRBJ2-7; D might be TRBD1 (5 bases). Per germline, CDR1 MDHEN and CDR2 SYDVKM. V lost 4 bases to trimming and J lost 1 base, with 11 bases between them. The CDR3 length is 14 residues. The CDR3 is CASSSHQGSYEQYF. CDR3 nucleotide sequence: TGTGCCAGCAGTTCCCACCAGGGTTCCTACGAGCAGTACTTC.